This T cell receptor (beta chain) was profiled in a study of T cells after yellow fever vaccination (dated by TCRdb to the late 2010s). In the study overall: The SMART-Seq v4 Ultra Low Input RNA kit was used to prepare libraries from fractions with low cell numbers. Bulk TCR alpha and beta repertoires were sequenced longitudinally to track T-cell clones before and after primary and booster YFV17D yellow fever vaccination. Two healthy male donors made up the cohort, one aged 18 to 29 years and the other aged 30 to 40 years. Blood was drawn at multiple timepoints before and after primary and secondary immunization, with bulk PBMC replicates and cell subsets isolated.

The run used an Illumina NovaSeq 6000. TCR cDNA was made using 5'RACE template switching, a step that added a universal primer site and unique molecular identifiers. Priming of cDNA synthesis was performed from both the TCR alpha and TCR beta constant segments. Library amplification involved two PCR steps, and the second step added sample barcodes and sequencing adapters. Sequencing of the libraries was done on either Illumina HiSeq 2500 (2x100 bp) or NovaSeq (2x150 bp). The study's own analysis went as follows. MIGEC was used to demultiplex reads and collapse the reads into UMI consensus sequences, and MiXCR was used for V(D)J alignment. Clonotypes responding to the vaccine were identified with edgeR on replicate PBMC samples, with the criteria of FDR below 0.01 and a log2 fold change above 5 up to day 15. CD4 or CD8 identity was assigned to each bulk clonotype according to whether the clonotype was present at higher abundance in the sequenced CD4 repertoire or the sequenced CD8 repertoire. The public reads were run again by TCRdb, first through fastp at Q25 and then through MiXCR, and only productive beta chains were kept. Identical CDR3 protein sequences are pooled into one entry, listed with their most common genes and DNA. The V and J calls and clone size come from TCRdb's table, not from the authors' own analysis. A total of approximately 300,000 distinct CDR3 sequences appear in this sample, around a tenth of them only once. The ten largest clones add up to roughly 3% of the sample.

The meaning of the sample's treatment or condition label: live attenuated yellow fever vaccine strain. PBMCs were isolated from peripheral blood using a standard Ficoll-Paque protocol. Dynabeads CD4 and CD8 positive selection kits were used to isolate the CD4 and CD8 T-cell fractions. RNA was extracted with TriZol from bulk PBMCs, CD4 and CD8 fractions, and dextramer-positive and dextramer-negative fractions. Only a few counts were recorded for this clonotype. Its antigen remains undetermined. Base qualities are missing; no much larger clone stands one base away. Overall study outcomes, separate from this receptor: Compared with the primary T-cell response, the secondary T-cell response was faster but weaker, reaching its peak on day 5 rather than on day 15. After the booster, most of the clones that had expanded following primary vaccination were detected again (96% of CD4 and 88% of CD8), which suggests that memory was broadly maintained. Because abundant contaminating clonotypes from the bulk population could be contained in FACS-sorted repertoires, computational filtering was required. Because only a couple of donors were included in the study, the extent to which the findings can be generalized is limited. A small share of clonotypes was detected in both CD4 and CD8 compartments, with the overlap likely arising from convergent recombination.

The sample consisted of CD4+ T cells sorted from PBMCs, taken 45 days after the yellow fever booster vaccination. The receptor comes from a man younger than 35 who received the YFV17D yellow fever vaccine.

The CDR3 amino acid sequence is: CASSLLGSPFQYF. In nucleotides, the sequence is TGTGCCAGCAGCTTGCTGGGCAGCCCTTTTCAGTACTTC. The rearrangement joined TRBV5-5 to TRBJ2-4; the D gene is unclear. The germline V gene (reference sequence) yields SGHKS for CDR1 and YYEKEE for CDR2. The trim is 1 base for V and 11 bases for J, with a gap of 13 bases between the germline ends. From cysteine to phenylalanine, the CDR3 is 13 amino acids long. Left in the record is the CDR3 DNA by itself, 39 bases read in frame from the first base.